These 4 T cell receptor beta chains share one sample of origin, sequenced in a study of blood T cells in healthy people across ages. PCR was performed a second time for about 7 to 12 cycles using a sample-barcoded 5' primer and a J-beta primer mix. TCRdb independently ran MiXCR on the 5' RACE reads; one entry per CDR3 protein. The repertoire holds 650,000 to 1,000,000 distinct CDR3 sequences, with 35% to 40% as singletons. Sequenced material: blood. These receptors were collected from a man aged 18 to 29 in good health.

The genes are TRBV6-6 and TRBJ2-6; D not certain. Per the germline V gene, CDR1 is MNHNY and CDR2 is SVGAGI (reference sequence). V lost 8 bases to trimming and J lost 0 bases, with 11 bases between them. This CDR3 contains 15 residues. CDR3: CASSPGLSGANVLTF. In DNA form, the CDR3 reads TGTGCCAGCTCACCAGGTCTCTCTGGGGCCAACGTCCTGACTTTC.

The chain uses TRBV9 and TRBJ2-7, with D possibly being TRBD2 (5 bases). CDR1 is SGDLS and CDR2 is YYNGEE in the germline V gene. This CDR3 region has 15 residues. Trimming cost V 0 bases and J 1 base, with 11 bases left between them. CDR3 DNA sequence: TGTGCCAGCAGCGTAGATCCGGGGATTTCCTACGAGCAGTACTTC. Translating it yields CASSVDPGISYEQYF.

The rearrangement joins TRBV4-2 to TRBJ2-7; D unclear. The V gene lost 2 bases and the J gene lost 2 bases, with 10 bases spanning the gap. The CDR3 is 14 residues long. The germline V gene encodes CDR1 LGHNA and CDR2 YNFKEQ. The CDR3 here is CASSQIAGTYEQYF. The CDR3 region has the DNA TGTGCCAGCAGCCAAATCGCTGGAACCTACGAGCAGTACTTC.

Concerning this clonotype: At one of its ends the junction is not consistent with the germline gene, which may arise from a read error. The chain uses TRBV6-5 and TRBJ2-3, with TRBD1 matching over 9 bases. Germline V gives CDR1 MNHEY, CDR2 SVGAGI. The CDR3 contains 14 residues. DNA of the CDR3: TGTACCAGCAATCCCGGGACAGGGACAGATACGCAGTATTTT. Its protein is CTSNPGTGTDTQYF.